Shown below are 8 T cell receptor beta chains from a single sample sequenced in a study of identical twins. One entry per CDR3 protein, called by TCRdb with MiXCR from the 5' RACE reads. Of 500,000 to 600,000 distinct CDR3 sequences in the sample, around 20% were seen once. Separately, the same data were catalogued under a study of T cells expressing NK-cell markers.

Material: CD4+ T cells sorted from blood. The receptors were gathered from a woman between 18 and 29 years old in good health.

This clonotype was detected only a few times. V gene TRBV3-1 combines with J gene TRBJ1-5; D perhaps matches TRBD1 (5 bases). Per germline, CDR1 LGHDT and CDR2 YNNKEL (reference sequence). The CDR3 loop spans 16 amino acids. V lost 3 bases, J lost 1 base, and 13 bases lay in between. Here the CDR3 reads CASSQGWGGSNQPQHF. CDR3 coding DNA: TGTGCCAGCAGCCAGGGGTGGGGGGGAAGCAATCAGCCCCAGCATTTT.

V and J are TRBV5-6 and TRBJ2-5, with 7 bases lining up with TRBD1. CDR1 and CDR2 from the germline V gene are SGHDT and YYEEEE. CDR3 length: 15 amino acids. Losses at the gene ends were 0 bases for V and 2 bases for J; bases not matched to a gene: 4. CDR3 in amino acids: CASSLEGAEQETQYF. The CDR3, as DNA: TGTGCCAGCAGCTTGGAGGGGGCGGAGCAAGAGACCCAGTACTTC. The full variable domain, completed using reference TRBV5-6 and TRBJ2-5, is DAGVTQSPTHLIKTRGQQVTLRCSPKSGHDTVSWYQQALGQGPQFIFQYYEEEERQRGNFPDRFSGHQFPNYSSELNVNALLLGDSALYLCASSLEGAEQETQYFGPGTRLLVL.

This clonotype occurred many times. The V call is TRBV7-2, the J call TRBJ2-1; D remains ambiguous. The CDR3 contains 15 residues. Per the germline V gene, CDR1 is SGHTA and CDR2 is FQGNSA. Between the trimmed V and J ends, which lost 1 base and 3 bases, there was a span of 10 bases. CDR3 residues: CASSLDAWNYNEQFF. The CDR3, as DNA: TGTGCCAGCAGCTTAGATGCGTGGAACTACAATGAGCAGTTCTTC.

This clonotype was found a few times. The V call is TRBV5-1, the J call TRBJ2-1; 8 bases are shared with TRBD2. Germline V gene lookup returns CDR1 SGHRS and CDR2 YFSETQ. The trim removed 3 bases at V and 0 bases at J, leaving 5 bases unmatched. This CDR3 region has 16 residues. The CDR3 loop is CASSSGGSNSYNEQFF. CDR3 coding DNA: TGCGCCAGCAGCTCGGGAGGGTCCAACTCCTACAATGAGCAGTTCTTC.

This clonotype showed up just a few times. This rearrangement joins TRBV6-6 to TRBJ1-3; D unclear. CDR1 and CDR2 (germline): MNHNY, SVGAGI (reference sequence). This CDR3 has 13 residues. Trimming left V 5 bases short and J 8 bases short, with 13 bases between. The CDR3 region has the DNA TGTGCCAGCAGTCAGAGGGATGGGGACACCATATATTTT. Its protein is CASSQRDGDTIYF.

This clonotype was detected once. The chain is built from TRBV5-6 and TRBJ1-1, with D possibly matching TRBD1 (5 bases). V was pared by 0 bases and J by 10 bases, with 10 bases between. The germline V gene encodes CDR1 SGHDT and CDR2 YYEEEE. This CDR3 is 12 amino acids long. DNA for the CDR3: TGTGCCAGCAGCTTGGGGCAGGGAAGAGCTTTCTTT. The encoded protein is CASSLGQGRAFF.

The sample holds a few counts of this clonotype. The chain links TRBV5-1 to TRBJ1-2; the D is unclear. The CDR3 covers 13 residues. The V end lost 4 bases, the J end lost 8 bases, and 15 bases lay between the germline ends. Germline V gene sequence: CDR1 SGHRS, CDR2 YFSETQ. Here the CDR3 reads CASSADIAKGYTF. Written as DNA, the CDR3 is TGCGCCAGCAGCGCAGACATCGCGAAGGGCTACACCTTC.

This clonotype was seen only a few times. The rearrangement joins TRBV5-6 to TRBJ2-7; D call uncertain. This CDR3 comprises 13 residues. Germline CDR1 is SGHDT and CDR2 is YYEEEE. V shed 0 bases and J shed 4 bases, with 8 bases lying between them. In nucleotides, the CDR3 is TGTGCCAGCAGCTTGGACAACCCTTACGAGCAGTACTTC. Amino acids: CASSLDNPYEQYF. Full variable domain (outside the CDR3, taken from reference TRBV5-6 and TRBJ2-7): DAGVTQSPTHLIKTRGQQVTLRCSPKSGHDTVSWYQQALGQGPQFIFQYYEEEERQRGNFPDRFSGHQFPNYSSELNVNALLLGDSALYLCASSLDNPYEQYFGPGTRLTVT.